Described below is a single T cell receptor (beta chain) sequence and its context. Its antigen is not identified. The data stem from a study of post-analysis software for immune sequencing data. Study overall: The courses of disease that were included comprised relapsing-remitting, secondary progressive and progressive-relapsing multiple sclerosis.

Overall study results and limits: Patients had higher frequencies than controls of about 5 TRBV segments, including TRBV5-6, TRBV5-1 and TRBV20-1.

cDNA libraries of TCR beta carried unique molecular identifiers. The T cell input of about 0.85 to 10 million gave roughly 460,000 cDNA molecules. Each CDR3 protein gets one entry after TCRdb re-called the PCR reads with MiXCR. The sample yields about 210,000 distinct CDR3 sequences, about 30% seen once. CDR1 and CDR2 (germline): SGHRS, YFSETQ. This CDR3 comprises 13 residues. This receptor was taken from a girl aged 2-17 years with multiple sclerosis. Input material: blood. The chain carries TRBV5-1 and TRBJ2-4; TRBD1 matches 7 bases. The DNA end lines up better with TRBJ2-7; the J call may be wrong. The CDR3 spells CASSRDSTYEQYF. CDR3 in DNA: TGCGCCAGCAGTCGGGACAGTACCTACGAGCAGTACTTC.